Below, 22 T cell receptor beta chains from the same sample are listed, as sequenced in a study of blood T cells in healthy people across ages. Next came a second PCR, run for about 7 to 12 cycles, which used a sample-barcoded 5' primer along with a J-beta primer mix. One entry per CDR3 protein results from TCRdb running MiXCR on the 5' RACE reads. The repertoire has approximately 940,000 distinct CDR3 sequences, roughly 50% of them found once; the top ten carry roughly 13%. Material for sequencing was blood. The receptors stem from a man aged 25 to 40 in good health.

In its sample, this clonotype was seen a few times. The chain carries TRBV20-1 and TRBJ1-6; 12 nucleotides agree with TRBD1. Trimming removed 2 bases from V and 8 bases from J; junction bases left unmatched: 7. Germline CDR1 is DFQATT and CDR2 is SNEGSKA (reference sequence). CDR3 size: 16 residues. The CDR3 loop reads CSARIGGTGGDSPLHF. CDR3 nucleotide sequence: TGCAGTGCTAGAATAGGTGGGACAGGGGGCGATTCACCCCTCCACTTT.

With regard to this clonotype: An end of the junction does not agree with germline; a read error may underlie this. V usage is TRBV28 and J usage is TRBJ2-1; TRBD2 agrees at 12 bases. The CDR3 loop spans 17 amino acids. Germline V CDR1 and CDR2: MDHEN, SYDVKM. This chain's CDR3 is CTSSLWSLAGGYNEQFF. The DNA of the CDR3 is TGTACCAGCAGTTTATGGTCACTAGCGGGGGGTTACAATGAGCAGTTCTTC. The whole variable domain, remainder taken from reference TRBV28 and TRBJ2-1, is DVKVTQSSRYLVKRTGEKVFLECVQDMDHENMFWYRQDPGLGLRLIYFSYDVKMKEKGDIPEGYSVSREKKERFSLILESASTNQTSMYLCTSSLWSLAGGYNEQFFGPGTRLTVL.

This clonotype turned up a few times. V gene TRBV20-1 combines with J gene TRBJ1-1; perhaps TRBD1 as D (6 bases). The CDR3 totals 14 residues. The V gene's germline CDR1 is DFQATT and CDR2 SNEGSKA (reference sequence). Trimming cost V 3 bases and J 4 bases, with 15 bases left between them. This CDR3 is CSARSDRTGTEAFF. In DNA, the CDR3 is TGCAGTGCTAGGTCAGACAGGACGGGCACTGAAGCTTTCTTT.

There are many counts of this clonotype. The CDR3 DNA reads as TGCGCCAGCAGCTGGGACATAACCACAGATACGCAGTATTTT. Protein sequence: CASSWDITTDTQYF. The V and J genes are TRBV5-1 and TRBJ2-3; the D gene is possibly TRBD1 (6 bases). The ends were cut back, 3 bases at V and 2 bases at J, with 10 bases in the middle. The CDR3 covers 14 residues. Germline CDR1 and CDR2: SGHRS and YFSETQ. Together with reference TRBV5-1 and TRBJ2-3, the CDR3 gives the full variable domain: KAGVTQTPRYLIKTRGQQVTLSCSPISGHRSVSWYQQTPGQGLQFLFEYFSETQRNKGNFPGRFSGRQFSNSRSEMNVSTLELGDSALYLCASSWDITTDTQYFGPGTRLTVL.

This chain connects TRBV5-1 to TRBJ2-7; 7 nucleotides match TRBD2. The CDR3 loop spans 16 amino acids. J lost 3 bases, V lost 4 bases, and 13 bases had no gene match. The V gene's germline CDR1 is SGHRS and CDR2 YFSETQ. The CDR3 region is CASSPGRAGVNYEQYF. CDR3 in DNA: TGCGCCAGCAGCCCTGGGCGGGCGGGAGTCAACTACGAGCAGTACTTC.

CDR3 coding DNA: TGCAGTGCTTCAGCGTTCTACAATGAGCAGTTCTTC. Amino acid sequence: CSASAFYNEQFF. The rearrangement joins TRBV20-1 to TRBJ2-1; D gene uncertain. V lost 5 bases and J 3 bases, leaving 8 bases between the germline ends. CDR1 is DFQATT, CDR2 SNEGSKA, per germline (reference sequence). The CDR3 is made up of 12 amino acids.

V is TRBV24-1 and J is TRBJ1-2; D gene unclear. V lost 3 bases, J lost 2 bases, and 12 bases lay in between. CDR1 and CDR2 (germline): KGHDR, SFDVKD. This CDR3 is built from 15 residues. CDR3 loop: CATSDPRLNNYGYTF. In nucleotides, the CDR3 is TGTGCCACCAGTGATCCAAGACTTAACAACTATGGCTACACCTTC.

The chain combines TRBV6-4 with TRBJ2-7, with 10 bases fitting TRBD2. V trimming: 1 base; J trimming: 7 bases; junction bases outside the gene matches: 7. The germline CDR1 and CDR2 sequences are MRHNA and SNTAGT. This CDR3 contains 15 residues. CDR3 residues: CASSDFSGGYNEQYF. DNA for the CDR3: TGTGCCAGCAGTGACTTTAGCGGGGGGTACAATGAGCAGTACTTC.

To note about this clonotype: A much bigger clone sits one base away, suggesting this may be a read error. The rearrangement uses TRBV11-2 and TRBJ1-5; D unresolved. The CDR3 consists of 13 residues. Looked up from germline, CDR1 is SGHAT and CDR2 is FQNNGV. CDR3 amino acids: CASSPNSNQPRHF. The CDR3 coding sequence is TGTGCCAGCAGCCCGAATAGCAATCAGCCCCGGCATTTT.

The chain has TRBV5-1 and TRBJ1-1; perhaps TRBD1 as D (5 bases). Germline lookup yields CDR1 SGHRS and CDR2 YFSETQ. Trimming removed 2 bases from V and 1 base from J, with 12 bases in between. The CDR3 contains 15 residues. This chain's CDR3 is CASSFQTVGNTEAFF. CDR3 DNA sequence: TGCGCCAGCAGCTTCCAGACAGTTGGGAACACTGAAGCTTTCTTT.

CDR3 sequence (DNA): TGCGCCAGCAGCCAAGATAGCGGGGGGGCCTGGGGAGAGCAGTACTTC. Encoded protein: CASSQDSGGAWGEQYF. This chain connects TRBV4-3 to TRBJ2-7, with 11 bases lining up with TRBD2. This CDR3 has 16 amino acids. CDR1 is LGHNA and CDR2 is YSLEER in the germline V gene. V lost 0 bases, J lost 7 bases, and 8 bases stayed unmatched.

The J gene is TRBJ2-7, the V gene TRBV30; possibly TRBD1 for D (5 bases). Trimming pared 1 base from V and 0 bases from J, leaving 13 bases between. Germline V gene sequence: CDR1 GTSNPN, CDR2 SVGIG (reference sequence). The CDR3 is 15 residues long. CDR3 loop: CAWSAIDRDSYEQYF. The CDR3 region has the DNA TGTGCCTGGAGTGCTATCGACAGAGACTCCTACGAGCAGTACTTC.

This clonotype was seen only a few times. This chain uses TRBV4-1 with TRBJ2-7; D unclear. Germline CDR1 MGHRA, CDR2 YSYEKL. The CDR3 totals 14 residues. V was trimmed by 4 bases and J by 0 bases, leaving 10 bases between them. CDR3: CASSPAASSYEQYF. As DNA, the CDR3 is TGCGCCAGCAGCCCGGCGGCAAGCTCCTACGAGCAGTACTTC.

There are a few counts of this clonotype. This chain uses TRBV6-5 with TRBJ1-2; no firm D call. Germline CDR1 is MNHEY and CDR2 is SVGAGI. The CDR3 runs 13 residues. V was pared by 8 bases and J by 8 bases, with 18 bases between. The CDR3 DNA sequence: TGTGCCAGCCAAGGCAGGACGGTCGAGGGCTACACCTTC. Protein sequence: CASQGRTVEGYTF.

This rearrangement joins TRBV6-2 or TRBV6-3 to TRBJ1-5; 8 positions match TRBD1. The J segment lost 7 bases and the V segment lost 5 bases, leaving 1 base of the junction unmatched. CDR1 and CDR2 (germline): MNHEY, SVGEGT. The CDR3 runs to 12 residues. The CDR3 is CASSTGGQPQHF. The CDR3 bases are TGTGCCAGCAGTACAGGGGGGCAGCCCCAGCATTTT.

This chain links TRBV20-1 with TRBJ1-5; TRBD1 might be the D (6 bases). V dropped 2 bases and J dropped 5 bases, with 13 bases sitting between them. This CDR3 is 14 amino acids long. Germline lookup yields CDR1 DFQATT and CDR2 SNEGSKA (reference sequence). In nucleotides, the CDR3 is TGCAGTGCTAGAACCAGGGGCAGTCATCAGCCCCAGCATTTT. It is translated as CSARTRGSHQPQHF.

V gene TRBV7-9 combines with J gene TRBJ2-3, with D perhaps given as TRBD1 or TRBD2 (6 bases each). The CDR3 length is 17 residues. Germline V gene sequence: CDR1 SEHNR, CDR2 FQNEAQ (reference sequence). Trimming left V 5 bases short and J 0 bases short, with 18 bases between. The CDR3 sequence is CASSRGPGGPSTDTQYF. The CDR3 nucleotides read TGTGCCAGCAGCCGCGGCCCCGGGGGCCCTAGCACAGATACGCAGTATTTT.

The CDR3 region has the DNA TGCAGCGTTGAAGTCCCCGGGCCCCACTCCTACGAGCAGTACTTC. Protein sequence: CSVEVPGPHSYEQYF. The chain carries TRBV29-1 and TRBJ2-7; D is unresolved. The germline V and J ends were trimmed by 1 base and 0 bases, with 13 bases remaining between them. Germline V gene lookup returns CDR1 SQVTM and CDR2 ANQGSEA. The CDR3 sequence is 15 residues long.

The V gene is TRBV29-1, the J gene TRBJ1-1, with a tentative D call TRBD1 (5 bases). Germline-derived CDR1 and CDR2 are SQVTM and ANQGSEA. Trimming stripped 0 bases from V and 11 bases from J, with 7 bases between. This CDR3 contains 10 residues. CDR3 residues: CSVEEGPAFF. The CDR3 nucleotides read TGCAGCGTTGAAGAGGGGCCCGCTTTCTTT.

The chain couples TRBV6-1 to TRBJ2-2; TRBD1 might be the D (5 bases). V was pared by 6 bases and J by 6 bases, with 11 bases between. Per the germline V gene, CDR1 is MNHNS and CDR2 is SASEGT. The CDR3 consists of 13 residues. As DNA, the CDR3 is TGTGCCAGCAGACCACCAGGGTCCGGGGAGCTGTTTTTT. Translated: CASRPPGSGELFF.

The chain employs TRBV18 and TRBJ1-4, with D possibly being TRBD1 (6 bases). Trimming took off 1 base at V and 8 bases at J, with 14 bases between the two ends. Germline lookup yields CDR1 KGHSH and CDR2 LQKENI. CDR3 size: 15 residues. The CDR3 here is CASSPRPGDGEKLFF. The CDR3 DNA sequence: TGTGCCAGCTCACCACGGCCAGGGGATGGGGAAAAACTGTTTTTT.

In this sample, this clonotype turned up a few times. The chain couples TRBV6-5 to TRBJ2-5; D gene ambiguous. Germline CDR1 MNHEY, CDR2 SVGAGI. The ends were cut back, 0 bases at V and 5 bases at J, with 7 bases in the middle. CDR3 length: 13 amino acids. The CDR3 here is CASSYSRAETQYF. The CDR3 coding sequence is TGTGCCAGCAGTTACTCCCGTGCGGAGACCCAGTACTTC.